The 5 T cell receptor beta chains listed next were all sequenced from one sample in a study of blood T cell repertoires in COVID-19. Profiled with immunoSEQ multiplex PCR; TCRdb holds only in-frame clones, not every one. In the table there are about 200,000 clones, roughly nine tenths of which are singletons. Sequencing used peripheral blood. Receptor source: a man aged 30-40 years with acute or convalescent COVID-19.

This clone was detected once. The chain recombines TRBV3-1 (or the pseudogene TRBV3-2) with TRBJ2-3, with TRBD2 matching 9 bases. The ends lost 7 bases at V and 4 bases at J; junction bases unmatched: 9. The CDR3 totals 15 residues. The germline V gene encodes CDR1 LGHDT and CDR2 YNNKEL (reference sequence). The DNA for the CDR3 is TGTGCCAGCACAGCAGCGGGAGGTCGGGCAGATACGCAGTATTTT. The encoded protein is CASTAAGGRADTQYF.

On this clone itself: This sample also contains other DNA sequences that code for the same CDR3. The rearrangement links TRBV28 to TRBJ2-2; 8 bases are shared with TRBD1. Germline CDR1 MDHEN, CDR2 SYDVKM. V lost 7 bases and J lost 5; bases outside the gene matches: 9. The CDR3 runs to 15 residues. The chain's CDR3 is CASKRQGRITGELFF. In nucleotides, the CDR3 is TGTGCCAGCAAGAGACAGGGGAGGATTACCGGGGAGCTGTTTTTT.

CDR3 DNA: TGTGCCAGCAGTTTATCGAGCCCGTACCTAGGCGAGCAGTACTTC. Protein: CASSLSSPYLGEQYF. The V gene is TRBV27, the J gene TRBJ2-7; no clear D. The germline V gene encodes CDR1 MNHEY and CDR2 SMNVEV (reference sequence). V was clipped by 0 bases and J by 6 bases, with 15 bases between them. The CDR3 sequence is 15 residues long.

The chain joins TRBV6-2 or TRBV6-3 to TRBJ2-3, with 11 bases fitting TRBD2. The junction had 0 bases not matched to a gene; V was cut back by 0 bases and J by 4 bases. The CDR3 is 15 residues long. Germline V gene lookup returns CDR1 MNHEY and CDR2 SVGEGT. CDR3 sequence reads: CASSYSTSGADTQYF. Written as DNA, the CDR3 is TGTGCCAGCAGTTACTCGACTAGCGGGGCAGATACGCAGTATTTT.

The genes are TRBV30 and TRBJ2-3; 8 nucleotides match TRBD2. The germline gives CDR1 GTSNPN, CDR2 SVGIG (reference sequence). Trimming removed 5 bases from V and 3 bases from J; junction bases left unmatched: 4. This CDR3 comprises 13 residues. CDR3 loop: CAWSRGGTDTQYF. Here the CDR3 DNA reads TGTGCCTGGTCCCGGGGGGGGACAGATACGCAGTATTTT.